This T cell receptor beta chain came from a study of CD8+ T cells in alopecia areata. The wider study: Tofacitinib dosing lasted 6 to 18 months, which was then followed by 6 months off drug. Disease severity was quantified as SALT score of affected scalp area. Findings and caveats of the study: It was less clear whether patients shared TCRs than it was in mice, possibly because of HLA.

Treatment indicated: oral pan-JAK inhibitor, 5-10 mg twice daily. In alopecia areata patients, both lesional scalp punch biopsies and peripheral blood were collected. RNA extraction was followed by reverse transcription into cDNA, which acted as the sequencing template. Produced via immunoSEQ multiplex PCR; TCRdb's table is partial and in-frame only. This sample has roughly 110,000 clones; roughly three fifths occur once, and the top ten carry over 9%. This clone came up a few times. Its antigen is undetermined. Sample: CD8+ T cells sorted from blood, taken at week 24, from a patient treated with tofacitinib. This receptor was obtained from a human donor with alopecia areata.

Here the CDR3 reads CASSSDLDTYQETQYF. CDR3 bases: TGCGCCAGCAGCTCGGACTTGGACACCTACCAAGAGACCCAGTACTTC. The gene calls are TRBV5-1 and TRBJ2-5; D is possibly TRBD1 or TRBD2 (5 bases each). This CDR3 has 16 residues. Trimming removed 3 bases from V and 0 bases from J, with 15 bases in between. Per the germline V gene, CDR1 is SGHRS and CDR2 is YFSETQ.